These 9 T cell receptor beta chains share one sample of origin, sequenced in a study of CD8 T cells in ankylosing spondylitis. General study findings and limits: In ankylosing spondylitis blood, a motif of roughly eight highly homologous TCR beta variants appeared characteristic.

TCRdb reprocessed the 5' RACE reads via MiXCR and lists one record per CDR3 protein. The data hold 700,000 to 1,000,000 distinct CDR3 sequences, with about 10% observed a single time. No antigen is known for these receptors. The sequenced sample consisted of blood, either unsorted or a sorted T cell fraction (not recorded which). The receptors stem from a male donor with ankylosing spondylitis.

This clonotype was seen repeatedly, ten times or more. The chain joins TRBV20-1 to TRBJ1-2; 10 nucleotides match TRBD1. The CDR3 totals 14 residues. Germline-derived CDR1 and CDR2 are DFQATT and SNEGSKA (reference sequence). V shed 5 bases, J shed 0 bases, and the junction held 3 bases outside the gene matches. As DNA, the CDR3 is TGCAGTGCTTGGGACAGGGGAGCTAACTATGGCTACACCTTC. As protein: CSAWDRGANYGYTF.

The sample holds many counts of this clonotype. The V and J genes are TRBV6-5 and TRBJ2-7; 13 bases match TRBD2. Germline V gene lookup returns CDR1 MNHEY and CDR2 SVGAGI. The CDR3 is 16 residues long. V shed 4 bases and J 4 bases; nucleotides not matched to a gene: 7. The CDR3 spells CASSSYWTSGSYEQYF. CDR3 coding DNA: TGTGCCAGCAGTTCCTATTGGACTAGCGGGAGTTACGAGCAGTACTTC.

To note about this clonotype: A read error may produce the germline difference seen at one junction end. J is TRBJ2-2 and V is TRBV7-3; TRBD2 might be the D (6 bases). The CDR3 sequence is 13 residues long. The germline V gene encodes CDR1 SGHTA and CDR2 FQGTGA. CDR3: CASSPGTPGELFF. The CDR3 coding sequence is TGTGCCAGCAGCCCCGGGACTCCCGGTGAGCTGTTTTTT.

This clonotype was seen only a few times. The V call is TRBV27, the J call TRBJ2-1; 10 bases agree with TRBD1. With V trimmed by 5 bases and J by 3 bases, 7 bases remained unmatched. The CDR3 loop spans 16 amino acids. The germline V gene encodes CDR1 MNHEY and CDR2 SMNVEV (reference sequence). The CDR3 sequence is CASSLRRDRGYNEQFF. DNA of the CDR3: TGTGCCAGCAGTCTACGCCGGGACAGGGGCTACAATGAGCAGTTCTTC.

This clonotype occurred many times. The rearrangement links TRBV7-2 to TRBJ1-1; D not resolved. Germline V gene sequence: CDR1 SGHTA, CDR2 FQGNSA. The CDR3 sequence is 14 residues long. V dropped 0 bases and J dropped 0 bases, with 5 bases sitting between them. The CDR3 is CASSLAHMNTEAFF. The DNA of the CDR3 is TGTGCCAGCAGCTTAGCACACATGAACACTGAAGCTTTCTTT. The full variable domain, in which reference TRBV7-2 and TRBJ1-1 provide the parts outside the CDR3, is GAGVSQSPSNKVTEKGKDVELRCDPISGHTALYWYRQSLGQGLEFLIYFQGNSAPDKSGLPSDRFSAERTGGSVSTLTIQRTQQEDSAVYLCASSLAHMNTEAFFGQGTRLTVV.

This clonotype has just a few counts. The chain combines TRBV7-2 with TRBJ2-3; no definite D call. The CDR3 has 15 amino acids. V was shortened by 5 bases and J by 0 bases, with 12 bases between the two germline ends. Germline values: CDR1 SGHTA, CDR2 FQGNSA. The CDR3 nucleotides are TGTGCCAGCAGCCAAGGCCCCCCTAGCACAGATACGCAGTATTTT. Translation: CASSQGPPSTDTQYF.

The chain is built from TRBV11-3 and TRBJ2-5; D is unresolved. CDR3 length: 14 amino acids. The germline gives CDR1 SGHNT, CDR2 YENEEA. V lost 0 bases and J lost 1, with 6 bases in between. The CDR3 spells CASSLDSSQETQYF. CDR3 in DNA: TGTGCCAGCAGCTTAGACAGCAGCCAAGAGACCCAGTACTTC. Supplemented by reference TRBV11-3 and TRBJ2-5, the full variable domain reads EAGVVQSPRYKIIEKKQPVAFWCNPISGHNTLYWYLQNLGQGPELLIRYENEEAVDDSQLPKDRFSAERLKGVDSTLKIQPAELGDSAVYLCASSLDSSQETQYFGPGTRLLVL.

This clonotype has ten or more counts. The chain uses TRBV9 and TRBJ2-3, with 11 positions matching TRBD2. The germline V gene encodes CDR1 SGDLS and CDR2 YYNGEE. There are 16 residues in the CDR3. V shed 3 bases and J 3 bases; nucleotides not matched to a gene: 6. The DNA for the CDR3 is TGTGCCAGCAGCGCTAGCGGGAGGCGCAAAACAGATACGCAGTATTTT. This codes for CASSASGRRKTDTQYF. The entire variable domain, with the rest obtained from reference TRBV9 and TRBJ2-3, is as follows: DSGVTQTPKHLITATGQRVTLRCSPRSGDLSVYWYQQSLDQGLQFLIQYYNGEERAKGNILERFSAQQFPDLHSELNLSSLELGDSALYFCASSASGRRKTDTQYFGPGTRLTVL.

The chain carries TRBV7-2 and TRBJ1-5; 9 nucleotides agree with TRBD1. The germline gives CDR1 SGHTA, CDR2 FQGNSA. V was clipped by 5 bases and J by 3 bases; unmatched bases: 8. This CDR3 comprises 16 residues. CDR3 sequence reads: CASSKGQGLANQPQHF. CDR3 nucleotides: TGTGCCAGCAGCAAAGGACAGGGGTTAGCCAATCAGCCCCAGCATTTT.